This is a list of T cell receptor beta chains from one sample in a study of OX40 agonist ivuxolimab in advanced cancers. Generated by immunoSEQ multiplex PCR, the TCRdb table keeps only in-frame clones and is missing some. This sample carries around 62,000 clones, approximately 80% of them seen once, and the ten largest clones take around 1.6%. Sequences were derived from CD4+ or CD8+ T cells sorted from blood, sampled in a trial of the OX40 agonist ivuxolimab. These receptors all stem from an adult with an advanced solid tumor such as melanoma, head and neck, liver or kidney cancer. Each CDR3 is given with its conserved first and last residue. D genes are given only for firm matches. Where a row states a size, it is once, few, many or the class of an expanded clone; other rows omit it.

TRBD2 | TRBJ2-2 | - | TRBV5-1 | CASTRLAGGGTGELFF | TGCGCCAGCACCCGACTAGCGGGAGGGGGAACCGGGGAGCTGTTTTTT
- | TRBJ2-2 | few | TRBV11-3 | CASSLDRQGTGELFF | TGTGCCAGCAGCTTAGATCGTCAGGGGACCGGGGAGCTGTTTTTT
- | TRBJ2-4 | - | TRBV10-3 | CAISEWGSNNIGAKNIQYF | TGTGCCATCAGTGAGTGGGGCAGCAATAACATCGGGGCCAAAAACATTCAGTACTTC
TRBD2 | TRBJ2-1 | - | TRBV18 | CASSLLVAGDGNEQFF | TGTGCCAGCTCACTACTTGTAGCGGGAGATGGGAATGAGCAGTTCTTC
- | TRBJ2-1 | - | TRBV11-3 | CASSLANYNEQFF | TGTGCCAGCAGCTTGGCCAACTACAATGAGCAGTTCTTC
TRBD1 | TRBJ2-2 | few | TRBV19 | CASSISGTGWTGELFF | TGTGCCAGTAGTATATCCGGGACAGGGTGGACCGGGGAGCTGTTTTTT
- | TRBJ1-2 | - | TRBV6-4 | CASSLMVGTFRYGYTF | TGTGCCAGCAGTCTAATGGTCGGGACGTTTCGCTATGGCTACACCTTC
- | TRBJ2-6 | - | TRBV7-3 | CASSSPGANVLTF | TGTGCCAGCAGCTCCCCCGGGGCCAACGTCCTGACTTTC
- | TRBJ2-1 | - | TRBV30 | CAWVGLPGQFF | TGTGCCTGGGTGGGATTGCCTGGGCAGTTCTTC
TRBD1 | TRBJ1-2 | once | TRBV29-1 | CSAPDRVSRGYTF | TGCAGCGCCCCGGACAGGGTGTCTAGGGGCTACACCTTC
- | TRBJ1-1 | - | TRBV6-9 | CASSYGGRTPSLAFF | TGTGCCAGCAGTTACGGTGGGCGGACACCGAGTTTAGCTTTCTTT
TRBD2 | TRBJ2-1 | - | TRBV11-2 | CASRKSGWQAGVNRNEQFF | TGTGCCAGCAGAAAGTCTGGGTGGCAAGCGGGAGTAAATCGCAATGAGCAGTTCTTC
TRBD2 | TRBJ2-7 | - | TRBV5-1 | CATRTSGNSYEQYF | TGCGCCACCAGGACTAGCGGAAACTCCTACGAGCAGTACTTC
- | TRBJ2-5 | - | TRBV10-1 | CASSTAGQETQYF | TGCGCCAGCAGCACTGCTGGACAAGAGACCCAGTACTTC
- | TRBJ2-3 | - | TRBV6-5 | CASRKQGGGADTQYF | TGTGCCAGCAGGAAACAGGGAGGAGGTGCAGATACGCAGTATTTT
- | TRBJ1-1 | medium-sized | TRBV11-2 | CASSPWTGISVEAFF | TGTGCCAGCAGCCCTTGGACCGGGATAAGTGTTGAAGCTTTCTTT
TRBD2 | TRBJ2-7 | - | TRBV2 | CASRTGLGGYEQYF | TGTGCCAGCAGAACGGGACTAGGGGGCTACGAGCAGTACTTC
- | TRBJ2-1 | - | TRBV27 | CASRGGSTYNEQFF | TGTGCCAGCAGAGGAGGGAGTACCTACAATGAGCAGTTCTTC